One and the same sample provided the 11 T cell receptor beta chains below, sequenced in a study of T-cell memory formation after mild COVID-19. TCRdb analysed the 5' RACE reads with MiXCR anew, one entry per CDR3 protein. The repertoire holds approximately 390,000 distinct CDR3 sequences, with more than 15% as singletons. The sample comprised PBMCs or a T cell subset sorted from them (not recorded which). Every receptor here comes from a man aged 18 to 35 who had mild COVID-19 (a few samples of this study predate the infection). Cell type and time point are not known.

This chain joins TRBV7-7 and TRBJ2-7, with D perhaps matching TRBD1 (5 bases). This CDR3 is built from 14 residues. V was cut by 3 bases and J by 1 base, with 10 bases left in between. CDR1 and CDR2 (germline): SSHAT, FNYEAQ (reference sequence). The CDR3 loop is CASSFRVGSYEQYF. The DNA for the CDR3 is TGTGCCAGCAGCTTCAGGGTGGGATCCTACGAGCAGTACTTC.

This clonotype was seen more than once but under ten times. The chain uses TRBV5-1 and TRBJ1-6; D is uncertain. Germline CDR1 and CDR2: SGHRS and YFSETQ. This CDR3 has 13 residues. Trimming removed 2 bases at V and 13 bases at J, with 13 bases between. This CDR3 reads CASSFSESVPLHF. DNA for the CDR3: TGCGCCAGCAGCTTTTCGGAGAGCGTCCCCCTCCACTTT.

This clonotype has just a few counts. The chain links TRBV11-2 to TRBJ1-4; D unresolved. The CDR3 covers 12 residues. V lost 5 bases to trimming and J lost 8 bases, with 9 bases between them. Germline V gene data show CDR1 as SGHAT and CDR2 as FQNNGV. The CDR3 DNA reads TGTGCCAGCAGCGTAGGTGAGGAAAAACTGTTTTTT. Its protein is CASSVGEEKLFF. The full variable domain, in which reference TRBV11-2 and TRBJ1-4 provide the parts outside the CDR3, is EAGVAQSPRYKIIEKRQSVAFWCNPISGHATLYWYQQILGQGPKLLIQFQNNGVVDDSQLPKDRFSAERLKGVDSTLKIQPAKLEDSAVYLCASSVGEEKLFFGSGTQLSVL.

The chain recombines TRBV14 with TRBJ2-4; D gene ambiguous. Germline assignment: CDR1 SGHDN and CDR2 FVKESK. V was cut by 3 bases and J by 2 bases, with 5 bases left in between. The CDR3 consists of 13 residues. The CDR3 DNA sequence: TGTGCCAGCAGCCAGACTCCCAAAAACATTCAGTACTTC. Residues: CASSQTPKNIQYF. Together with reference TRBV14 and TRBJ2-4, the CDR3 gives the full variable domain: EAGVTQFPSHSVIEKGQTVTLRCDPISGHDNLYWYRRVMGKEIKFLLHFVKESKQDESGMPNNRFLAERTGGTYSTLKVQPAELEDSGVYFCASSQTPKNIQYFGAGTRLSVL.

This clonotype was recorded a few times. The chain uses TRBV5-4 and TRBJ2-5; a weak D match, TRBD2 (7 bases). Trimming removed 4 bases from V and 2 bases from J, with 15 bases in between. The CDR3 covers 15 residues. CDR1 and CDR2 (germline): SGHNT, YYREEE (reference sequence). This CDR3 is CASSLQGLTQETQYF. In DNA, the CDR3 is TGTGCCAGCAGCCTACAGGGACTAACGCAAGAGACCCAGTACTTC.

The chain recombines TRBV7-2 with TRBJ2-7; 7 nucleotides agree with TRBD2. V shed 5 bases and J 3 bases; nucleotides not matched to a gene: 7. This CDR3 comprises 14 residues. The germline V gene encodes CDR1 SGHTA and CDR2 FQGNSA. For the CDR3, the DNA is TGTGCCAGCAGCCCCGGGGGGAGAGGCTACGAGCAGTACTTC. This gives the protein CASSPGGRGYEQYF.

This chain joins TRBV12-3 or TRBV12-4 and TRBJ2-2, with D unresolved. The CDR3 contains 16 residues. V shed 3 bases and J shed 5 bases, with 16 bases lying between them. The CDR3 DNA reads as TGTGCCAGCAGTTTGTCTGACGGCGCTTCGACCGGGGAGCTGTTTTTT. This sequence encodes CASSLSDGASTGELFF.

This clonotype has only one observation. The chain uses TRBV4-3 and TRBJ2-1, with 16 bases lining up with TRBD2. This CDR3 comprises 20 residues. Germline lookup yields CDR1 LGHNA and CDR2 YSLEER. J gave up 0 bases and V 0 bases, and 5 bases lay outside the gene matches. The CDR3 nucleotides are TGCGCCAGCAGCCAAGATGGGACTAGCGGGGGGGCCCCCTCCTACAATGAGCAGTTCTTC. This encodes CASSQDGTSGGAPSYNEQFF.

The chain joins TRBV7-2 to TRBJ1-2; D perhaps matches TRBD1 (6 bases). The CDR3 consists of 15 residues. CDR1 SGHTA and CDR2 FQGNSA come from the germline V gene. V lost 5 bases, J lost 8 bases, and 21 bases lay in between. DNA of the CDR3: TGTGCCAGCAGCCGAGATGAACAGGGAATCGGCGGCTACACCTTC. Translation gives CASSRDEQGIGGYTF.

The chain employs TRBV29-1 and TRBJ2-3; 13 bases agree with TRBD2. From germline, CDR1 is SQVTM and CDR2 ANQGSEA. CDR3 length equals 14 residues. The V and J ends lost 5 bases and 4 bases, in that order; junction bases with no gene match: 3. The CDR3 region has the DNA TGCAGCGTTCCGGGACTAGCGGGGCCAGATACGCAGTATTTT. The encoded protein is CSVPGLAGPDTQYF.

This clonotype has more than one count but fewer than ten. The CDR3 nucleotides read TGCAGTGCTAGAGACTCCCCCGGACAGGGTTTCTCACCCCTCCACTTT. Encoded protein: CSARDSPGQGFSPLHF. The chain uses TRBV20-1 and TRBJ1-6, with 8 nucleotides matching TRBD1. Germline V gene data show CDR1 as DFQATT and CDR2 as SNEGSKA (reference sequence). The CDR3 extends over 16 amino acids. Losses at the gene ends were 0 bases for V and 10 bases for J; bases not matched to a gene: 11.